This T cell receptor (beta chain) is drawn from a study of blood T cell dynamics during melanoma immunotherapy. As concerns this clone: Its target is unknown.

V lost 10 bases to trimming and J lost 5 bases; unmatched junction nucleotides: 7. Germline-derived CDR1 and CDR2 are MDHEN and SYDVKM. This CDR3 comprises 13 residues. General study findings and limits: Disease-control patients' PBMC repertoires became either more clonal or more diverse at W3.

Time point denoted: pre-treatment baseline. Clones were sequenced by immunoSEQ multiplex PCR, and TCRdb holds only the in-frame ones, with some missing. The data hold around 16,000 clones, with approximately 90% observed a single time. The sample here was blood, taken from a patient treated with checkpoint blockade. This receptor was obtained from a human donor with melanoma. The V call is TRBV28, the J call TRBJ2-7; the match to TRBD1 covers 11 bases. DNA of the CDR3: TGTGCCACCCGGACAGGGGGCGGAGACGAGCAGTACTTC. Its translation: CATRTGGGDEQYF. Drawing the rest from reference TRBV28 and TRBJ2-7, the complete variable domain is DVKVTQSSRYLVKRTGEKVFLECVQDMDHENMFWYRQDPGLGLRLIYFSYDVKMKEKGDIPEGYSVSREKKERFSLILESASTNQTSMYLCATRTGGGDEQYFGPGTRLTVT.